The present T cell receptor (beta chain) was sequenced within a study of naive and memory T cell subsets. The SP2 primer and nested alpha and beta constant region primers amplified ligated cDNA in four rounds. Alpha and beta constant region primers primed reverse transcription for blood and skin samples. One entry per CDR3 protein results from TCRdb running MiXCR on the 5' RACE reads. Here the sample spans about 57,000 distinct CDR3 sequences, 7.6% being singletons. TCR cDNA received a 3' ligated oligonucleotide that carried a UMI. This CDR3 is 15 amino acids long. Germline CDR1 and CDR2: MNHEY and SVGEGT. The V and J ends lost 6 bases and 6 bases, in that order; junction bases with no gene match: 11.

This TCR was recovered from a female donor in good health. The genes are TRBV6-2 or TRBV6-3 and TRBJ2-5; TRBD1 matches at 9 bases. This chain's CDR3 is CASSPADGQGKTQYF. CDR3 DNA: TGTGCCAGCAGCCCCGCGGATGGACAGGGGAAGACCCAGTACTTC.